Below are 27 T cell receptor beta chains sequenced from a single sample in a study of T cells after yellow fever vaccination. TCRdb re-called the 5' RACE reads through MiXCR, storing one row per CDR3 protein. This sample has 140,000 to 150,000 distinct CDR3 sequences, with approximately 6.6% found just once. The sequenced sample was CD4+ T cells sorted from PBMCs, obtained 10 days after the yellow fever booster vaccination. The receptors stem from a man aged 25-45 years who received the YFV17D yellow fever vaccine.

In its sample, this clonotype was seen many times. The rearrangement joins TRBV4-3 to TRBJ2-3; TRBD2 matches 7 bases. CDR1 and CDR2 (germline): LGHNA, YSLEER. V dropped 2 bases and J dropped 3; count of bases not matched to a gene: 8. The CDR3 length is 16 residues. The CDR3 spells CASSQQRRGGTDTQYF. In DNA form, the CDR3 reads TGCGCCAGCAGCCAACAGAGGCGGGGAGGGACAGATACGCAGTATTTT.

Many counts were recorded for this clonotype. This rearrangement joins TRBV20-1 to TRBJ1-1, with D maybe TRBD1 (5 bases). Germline V lookup: CDR1 DFQATT, CDR2 SNEGSKA (reference sequence). This CDR3 region has 14 residues. Trimming removed 3 bases at V and 3 bases at J, with 14 bases between. The CDR3 sequence is CSARGGGKHTEAFF. The DNA for the CDR3 is TGCAGTGCTAGGGGGGGAGGGAAGCACACTGAAGCTTTCTTT.

In its sample, this clonotype was seen a few times. CDR3 residues: CASRATDQPQHF. The CDR3 nucleotides read TGTGCCAGCAGAGCGACGGATCAGCCCCAGCATTTT. V is TRBV21-1 and J is TRBJ1-5. TRBV21-1 has pseudogene status. The CDR3 extends over 12 amino acids.

The table lists this clonotype with many counts. The J gene is TRBJ2-1, the V gene TRBV9; TRBD2 aligns across 10 bases. There are 15 residues in the CDR3. V was clipped by 0 bases and J by 16 bases; unmatched bases: 13. Germline CDR1 and CDR2: SGDLS and YYNGEE. The CDR3 DNA is TGTGCCAGCAGCGTAGACCCAGCGGGAGGGCCTAATGGATTCTTC. Its protein is CASSVDPAGGPNGFF.

This clonotype was counted once. Given a much more abundant clone one base away, this may be a read error. The chain is built from TRBV10-3 and TRBJ2-1; TRBD2 aligns across 12 bases. Losses at the gene ends were 9 bases for V and 8 bases for J; bases not matched to a gene: 8. CDR3 length: 14 amino acids. CDR1 and CDR2 (germline): ENHRY, SYGVKD. The CDR3 DNA reads as TGTGCCATAACAACTAGCGGGAGGAAAGATGAGCAGTTCTTC. Its translation is CAITTSGRKDEQFF.

This clonotype occurred many times. The J gene is TRBJ2-2, the V gene TRBV3-1, with a weak D call TRBD2 (6 bases). The CDR3 has 18 amino acids. V shed 4 bases and J shed 1 base, with 19 bases lying between them. Germline CDR1 LGHDT, CDR2 YNNKEL (reference sequence). The CDR3 loop reads CASSRPVREGGNTGELFF. CDR3 nucleotide sequence: TGTGCCAGCAGCCGGCCCGTACGAGAGGGAGGGAACACCGGGGAGCTGTTTTTT.

Many counts were recorded for this clonotype. This chain links TRBV5-1 with TRBJ2-7, with D perhaps given as TRBD1 or TRBD2 (5 bases each). There are 13 residues in the CDR3. Trimming took 0 bases from V and 6 from J, leaving 10 bases between them. Germline V gives CDR1 SGHRS, CDR2 YFSETQ. The CDR3 is CASSLAEGTEQYF. The CDR3 DNA reads TGCGCCAGCAGCTTGGCCGAGGGGACCGAGCAGTACTTC.

With respect to this clonotype: A read error may produce the germline difference seen at one junction end. V and J are TRBV20-1 and TRBJ2-1; 10 nucleotides agree with TRBD2. The germline V gene has CDR1 DFQATT and CDR2 SNEGSKA (reference sequence). The CDR3 runs 16 residues. As DNA, the CDR3 is TGCTGTGCTAGGGGGGGACTAGCGAGGGGAGCATGGGGACAGTTCTTC. Translated, it gives CCARGGLARGAWGQFF.

On this clonotype itself: A clone one base away is much larger, so this may be a read error. V is TRBV20-1 and J is TRBJ2-1; 7 nucleotides line up with TRBD2. Trimming took 4 bases from V and 10 from J; bases not matched to a gene: 7. The CDR3 runs to 12 residues. Per the germline V gene, CDR1 is DFQATT and CDR2 is SNEGSKA (reference sequence). In DNA form, the CDR3 reads TGCAGTGCTACTCGGGAGGTTCGGGAGCAGTTCTTC. Translation: CSATREVREQFF.

This clonotype was seen many times. The chain is built from TRBV20-1 and TRBJ2-1, with D perhaps TRBD1 (5 bases). CDR3 size: 14 residues. V was clipped by 6 bases and J by 4 bases, with 16 bases between them. The germline V gene encodes CDR1 DFQATT and CDR2 SNEGSKA (reference sequence). The CDR3, as DNA: TGCAGTGCCAGGGTGAACAGACCATACAATGAGCAGTTCTTC. This sequence encodes CSARVNRPYNEQFF.

In its sample, this clonotype was seen a few times. This chain joins TRBV7-2 and TRBJ2-4, with TRBD2 matching over 7 bases. The CDR3 loop spans 15 amino acids. From germline, CDR1 is SGHTA and CDR2 FQGNSA. The V gene end was trimmed by 1 base and the J gene end by 6 bases; junction bases not matched to a gene: 6. The chain's CDR3 is CASSLVAGVTNIQYF. The DNA of the CDR3 is TGTGCCAGCAGCTTAGTCGCGGGAGTTACAAACATTCAGTACTTC.

This clonotype was seen ten or more times. V gene TRBV29-1 combines with J gene TRBJ2-5; 8 bases match TRBD1. CDR1 and CDR2 from the germline V gene are SQVTM and ANQGSEA. There are 12 residues in the CDR3. The junction had 3 bases not matched to a gene; V was cut back by 4 bases and J by 5 bases. The CDR3 is CSVGQGAETQYF. The CDR3 nucleotides read TGCAGCGTTGGCCAGGGGGCCGAGACCCAGTACTTC.

This clonotype was observed many times. The chain uses TRBV5-1 and TRBJ2-5, with D unclear. V lost 0 bases and J lost 2, with 11 bases in between. The CDR3 extends over 15 amino acids. Per the germline V gene, CDR1 is SGHRS and CDR2 is YFSETQ. The CDR3 protein is CASSLAGSEQETQYF. CDR3 bases: TGCGCCAGCAGCTTGGCCGGGTCAGAACAAGAGACCCAGTACTTC.

This clonotype was detected only a few times. The gene calls are TRBV7-2 and TRBJ1-2; no firm D call. CDR1 is SGHTA and CDR2 is FQGNSA in the germline V gene. V lost 9 bases and J 2 bases, leaving 10 bases between the germline ends. CDR3 length: 12 amino acids. The CDR3 sequence is CASTRANYGYTF. In nucleotides, the CDR3 is TGTGCCAGTACTCGGGCCAACTATGGCTACACCTTC.

The V call is TRBV7-9, the J call TRBJ2-3, with 13 bases matching TRBD2. Trimming cost V 10 bases and J 6 bases; bases outside gene matches: 10. This CDR3 spans 15 amino acids. CDR1 is SEHNR, CDR2 FQNEAQ, per germline (reference sequence). The CDR3 sequence: CATGLAGVGADTQYF. Written as DNA, the CDR3 is TGTGCCACCGGACTAGCGGGAGTAGGTGCGGATACGCAGTATTTT.

This clonotype has a count of ten or more. The chain recombines TRBV5-1 with TRBJ2-7, with 9 bases that match TRBD2. Looked up from germline, CDR1 is SGHRS and CDR2 is YFSETQ. The CDR3 has 15 residues. Germline trimming cut 0 bases from V and 7 bases from J; bases unmatched to any gene: 8. The chain's CDR3 is CASSLAAGGPGEQYF. The CDR3 DNA is TGCGCCAGCAGCTTGGCCGCGGGAGGGCCCGGGGAGCAGTACTTC.

There are a few counts of this clonotype. J is TRBJ2-1 and V is TRBV25-1; TRBD2 aligns across 11 bases. The germline V gene has CDR1 MGHDK and CDR2 SYGVNS. V shed 3 bases, J shed 3 bases, and the junction held 4 bases outside the gene matches. CDR3 length: 16 amino acids. This chain's CDR3 is CASSDQTSGIYNEQFF. The DNA of the CDR3 is TGTGCCAGCAGTGACCAGACTAGCGGGATCTACAATGAGCAGTTCTTC.

This chain uses TRBV18 with TRBJ1-6; D gene ambiguous. Trimming took 2 bases from V and 5 from J, leaving 13 bases between them. Germline V gene sequence: CDR1 KGHSH, CDR2 LQKENI. This CDR3 has 16 amino acids. The CDR3 loop is CASSPSLGRDNSPLHF. The CDR3 region has the DNA TGTGCCAGCTCACCAAGCCTTGGACGAGATAATTCACCCCTCCACTTT. The full variable domain, completed using reference TRBV18 and TRBJ1-6, is NAGVMQNPRHLVRRRGQEARLRCSPMKGHSHVYWYRQLPEEGLKFMVYLQKENIIDESGMPKERFSAEFPKEGPSILRIQQVVRGDSAAYFCASSPSLGRDNSPLHFGNGTRLTVT.

This clonotype was detected ten times or more. The chain carries TRBV20-1 and TRBJ2-3, with D perhaps TRBD2 (7 bases). V lost 0 bases, J lost 4 bases, and 17 bases lay in between. The CDR3 sequence is 16 residues long. Per germline, CDR1 DFQATT and CDR2 SNEGSKA (reference sequence). In DNA, the CDR3 is TGCAGTGCTAGAGATCCGGGGGCGGGAGCGGCAGATACGCAGTATTTT. Its translation: CSARDPGAGAADTQYF.

The sample holds a few counts of this clonotype. The chain links TRBV18 to TRBJ2-1; D gene unclear. The V and J ends lost 3 bases and 5 bases respectively, with 14 bases between them. CDR1 is KGHSH and CDR2 is LQKENI in the germline V gene. This CDR3 is built from 15 residues. The CDR3 reads CASSPTSSFDNEQFF. The CDR3 nucleotides read TGTGCCAGCTCACCTACGAGTTCCTTTGACAATGAGCAGTTCTTC.

This clonotype has ten or more counts. The chain joins TRBV7-8 to TRBJ2-1; 8 bases map to TRBD2. CDR1 is SGHVS, CDR2 FQNEAQ, per germline. Trimming removed 5 bases from V and 6 bases from J; junction bases left unmatched: 12. The CDR3 totals 16 residues. CDR3 loop: CASSPVASGRPNEQFF. CDR3 in DNA: TGTGCCAGCAGCCCTGTTGCTAGCGGGCGTCCCAATGAGCAGTTCTTC.

This clonotype was seen only a few times. The chain links TRBV28 to TRBJ2-3; 10 nucleotides match TRBD2. There are 15 residues in the CDR3. V lost 6 bases and J lost 5; bases outside the gene matches: 8. CDR1 is MDHEN, CDR2 SYDVKM, per germline. The CDR3 is CASRTLAGVGDTQYF. DNA of the CDR3: TGTGCCAGCAGGACCCTAGCGGGAGTGGGAGATACGCAGTATTTT.

In this sample, this clonotype turned up a few times. V is TRBV19 and J is TRBJ2-7; no reliable D call. The CDR3 length is 12 residues. Germline V CDR1 and CDR2: LNHDA, SQIVND (reference sequence). V was cut by 7 bases and J by 2 bases, with 9 bases left in between. The CDR3 sequence: CASKGRTYEQYF. CDR3 nucleotides: TGTGCCAGTAAGGGCAGAACCTACGAGCAGTACTTC.

This clonotype was seen at least ten times. The rearrangement uses TRBV28 and TRBJ2-5; 7 bases map to TRBD2. The germline CDR1 and CDR2 sequences are MDHEN and SYDVKM. The CDR3 sequence is 15 residues long. J gave up 6 bases and V 6 bases, and 13 bases lay outside the gene matches. The CDR3, as DNA: TGTGCCAGCAGCAACCTCCGGGACTACGGTCAGACCCAGTACTTC. Amino acid sequence: CASSNLRDYGQTQYF.

This clonotype appeared many times. The V gene is TRBV25-1, the J gene TRBJ2-1, with 12 positions matching TRBD2. The CDR3 length is 16 residues. J was trimmed by 14 bases and V by 4 bases; bases with no gene match: 15. Looked up from germline, CDR1 is MGHDK and CDR2 is SYGVNS. The CDR3 reads CASSVSGTSGFLEEFF. The CDR3 DNA reads TGTGCCAGCAGTGTTTCCGGGACTAGCGGGTTTTTAGAAGAGTTCTTC.

The rearrangement links TRBV7-8 to TRBJ2-5; TRBD1 matches at 9 bases. V shed 4 bases, J shed 6 bases, and the junction held 9 bases outside the gene matches. CDR1 and CDR2 from the germline V gene are SGHVS and FQNEAQ. The CDR3 contains 15 residues. CDR3 sequence (DNA): TGTGCCAGCAGCTCAACCGGGACAGGGTTTAAGACCCAGTACTTC. Protein: CASSSTGTGFKTQYF.

In this sample, this clonotype turned up many times. The chain joins TRBV5-1 to TRBJ2-5, with D possibly matching TRBD1 (6 bases). Trimming cost V 4 bases and J 5 bases, with 18 bases left between them. Germline V CDR1 and CDR2: SGHRS, YFSETQ. The CDR3 spans 15 residues. CDR3 residues: CASSLQTRGQETQYF. CDR3 DNA: TGCGCCAGCAGCCTCCAGACCAGGGGTCAGGAGACCCAGTACTTC.